This is a list of T cell receptor beta chains from one sample in a study of T-cell reconstitution after alpha-beta-depleted transplantation in children. TCRdb processed the PCR reads anew with MiXCR; each CDR3 protein has one entry. The table records a few hundred thousand distinct CDR3 sequences, about a quarter of them present only once. Sample: PBMCs, taken before TCRalphabeta/CD19-depleted stem cell transplant. The receptor source for this set is a boy less than two years old with Wiskott-Aldrich syndrome, due to receive a stem cell transplant. The CDR3 runs from the conserved cysteine through the conserved F or W. The D gene is left open where the match is weak. Rows give clone size only sometimes, using once, few, many, or a class for an expanded clone.

j_call d_call clone_size cdr3_length v_call cdr3_aa cdr3_nt
TRBJ2-2 TRBD1 few 14 TRBV12-3/TRBV12-4 CASSTGQGNGELFF TGTGCCAGCAGCACGGGACAGGGAAACGGGGAGCTGTTTTTT
TRBJ2-7 TRBD1 few 13 TRBV20-1 CSVSDRGSYEQYF TGCAGTGTCTCGGACAGGGGCTCCTACGAGCAGTACTTC
TRBJ2-1 . few 13 TRBV7-2 CASSLKTYNEQFF TGTGCCAGCAGCTTAAAGACCTACAATGAGCAGTTCTTC
TRBJ2-7 TRBD2 . 16 TRBV20-1 CSAKRSGGSLFYEQYF TGCAGTGCTAAGAGATCGGGGGGGTCCCTCTTCTACGAGCAGTACTTC
TRBJ2-3 . . 16 TRBV5-1 CASSLLSGRGTDTQYF TGCGCCAGCAGCCTCCTAAGCGGGCGAGGTACAGATACGCAGTATTTT
TRBJ2-7 . . 13 TRBV11-1 CATSSTRLYEQYF TGTGCCACCAGCTCGACTAGACTATACGAGCAGTACTTC
TRBJ2-3 . few 16 TRBV5-1 CASSGTGTMNTDTQYF TGCGCCAGCAGCGGGACCGGGACCATGAACACAGATACGCAGTATTTT
TRBJ2-5 . few 11 TRBV5-1 CASSLEKTQYF TGCGCCAGCAGCTTGGAGAAGACCCAGTACTTC
TRBJ2-5 TRBD2 few 18 TRBV20-1 CSANRETGLAGVWETQYF TGCAGTGCAAATCGAGAGACGGGACTAGCGGGAGTTTGGGAGACCCAGTACTTC
TRBJ1-1 . few 13 TRBV5-1 CASSGNPGGEAFF TGCGCCAGCAGCGGAAATCCGGGCGGTGAAGCTTTCTTT
TRBJ1-1 . . 14 TRBV27 CASSFVRRETEAFF TGTGCCAGCAGTTTTGTCCGGAGGGAAACTGAAGCTTTCTTT
TRBJ2-3 TRBD2 few 18 TRBV20-1 CSVQSRLAGSSSTDTQYF TGCAGTGTTCAGAGCCGGCTAGCGGGGTCGTCTAGCACAGATACGCAGTATTTT
TRBJ2-3 TRBD1 . 14 TRBV10-3 CAIRGQGSPDTQYF TGTGCCATCCGGGGACAGGGGTCCCCAGATACGCAGTATTTT
TRBJ2-7 TRBD2 . 15 TRBV7-7 CASSFGLGGSYEQYF TGTGCCAGCAGCTTTGGGCTGGGCGGGAGCTACGAGCAGTACTTC
TRBJ2-7 . . 14 TRBV7-8 CASSSDRISYEQYF TGTGCCAGCAGCTCCGACCGTATCTCCTACGAGCAGTACTTC
TRBJ1-6 TRBD1 . 15 TRBV5-1 CASSLRTGRNSPLHF TGCGCCAGCAGCTTGAGGACAGGGCGAAATTCACCCCTCCACTTT
TRBJ2-1 TRBD2 few 15 TRBV5-1 CASSWPSGRFDEQFF TGCGCCAGCAGCTGGCCTAGCGGGAGATTCGATGAGCAGTTCTTC
TRBJ2-5 . few 13 TRBV29-1 CSVEMGRRETQYF TGCAGCGTTGAGATGGGGAGACGGGAGACCCAGTACTTC
TRBJ1-6 . . 16 TRBV12-3/TRBV12-4 CASSFGVSSYNSPLHF TGTGCCAGCAGTTTCGGCGTGAGCTCCTATAATTCACCCCTCCACTTT
TRBJ2-4 TRBD1 once 13 TRBV5-1 CASSIGGPNIQYF TGCGCCAGCAGCATAGGGGGCCCCAACATTCAGTACTTC
TRBJ2-3 . . 18 TRBV12-3/TRBV12-4 CASSYLPGLGGNTDTQYF TGTGCCAGCAGCTATCTCCCCGGACTAGGGGGGAACACAGATACGCAGTATTTT
TRBJ2-5 . . 11 TRBV10-2 CASTGEETQYF TGCGCCAGCACGGGCGAGGAGACCCAGTACTTC
TRBJ2-5 . few 14 TRBV29-1 CSVEDRSLQETQYF TGCAGCGTTGAAGATCGGAGCCTCCAAGAGACCCAGTACTTC
TRBJ2-3 . . 14 TRBV5-1 CASSFSLGADTQYF TGCGCCAGCAGCTTTTCCCTTGGGGCAGATACGCAGTATTTT
TRBJ2-7 TRBD1 . 15 TRBV12-3/TRBV12-4 CASSFSGQEPFEQYF TGTGCCAGCAGTTTTTCGGGACAGGAACCCTTCGAGCAGTACTTC
TRBJ2-1 . . 14 TRBV20-1 CSARVRSSYNEQFF TGTAGTGCTAGAGTGCGGAGCTCCTACAATGAGCAGTTCTTC
TRBJ2-5 TRBD2 . 13 TRBV20-1 CSATGTTKETQYF TGCAGTGCCACCGGGACTACGAAAGAGACCCAGTACTTC
TRBJ2-2 . . 14 TRBV7-9 CASSFTQDTGELFF TGTGCCAGCAGCTTTACCCAGGACACCGGGGAGCTGTTTTTT
TRBJ1-4 TRBD1 . 12 TRBV5-1 CASSKTGDKLFF TGCGCCAGCAGCAAGACAGGGGACAAACTGTTTTTT
TRBJ2-1 TRBD2 few 16 TRBV20-1 CSAAIIAGGDYNEQFF TGCAGTGCTGCGATAATAGCGGGAGGGGACTACAATGAGCAGTTCTTC
TRBJ2-2 TRBD2 . 15 TRBV20-1 CSARDASGRFGELFF TGCAGTGCTAGAGATGCTAGCGGGAGGTTCGGGGAGCTGTTTTTT